This T cell receptor beta chain originates from a study of blood T cells in healthy people across ages. The amount of total RNA extracted per sample was at least 5 micrograms. The authors ran a second PCR of 7 to 11 cycles using a sample-barcoded 5' primer and a J-beta primer mix. MiXCR, applied by TCRdb to the 5' RACE reads, yields one record per CDR3 protein. The sample yields approximately 600,000 distinct CDR3 sequences, 45% to 65% seen once. The germline V and J ends were trimmed by 4 bases and 0 bases, with 14 bases remaining between them. Germline loops: CDR1 SGHRS, CDR2 YFSETQ. This CDR3 spans 17 amino acids.

J is TRBJ2-6 and V is TRBV5-1, with D possibly TRBD1 on 5 matching bases. Sequenced: blood. This receptor was identified in a man aged 55 to 69 in good health. CDR3 bases: TGCGCCAGCAGCCAAGTTATGGGGCCCTCTGGGGCCAACGTCCTGACTTTC. It translates to CASSQVMGPSGANVLTF.